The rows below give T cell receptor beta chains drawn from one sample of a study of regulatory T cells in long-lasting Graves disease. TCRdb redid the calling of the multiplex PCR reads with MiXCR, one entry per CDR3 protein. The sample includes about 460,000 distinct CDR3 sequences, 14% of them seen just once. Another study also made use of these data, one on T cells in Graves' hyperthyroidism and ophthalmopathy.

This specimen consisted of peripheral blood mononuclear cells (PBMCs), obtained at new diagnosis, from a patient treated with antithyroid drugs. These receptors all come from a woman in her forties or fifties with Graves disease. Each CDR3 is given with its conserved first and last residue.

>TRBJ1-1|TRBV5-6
CASSFSGGSEAFF
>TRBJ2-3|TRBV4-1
CASSPVVAEMTDTQYF
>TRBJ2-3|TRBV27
CASRSNTDTQYF
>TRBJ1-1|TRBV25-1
CASSETTGTNTEAFF
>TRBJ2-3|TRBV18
CASSPPFSADTQYF
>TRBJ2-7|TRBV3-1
CASSPPGLGGYEQYF
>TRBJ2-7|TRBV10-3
CAISEGTGSYEQYF
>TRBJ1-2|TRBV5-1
CASSLGDIYYGYTF
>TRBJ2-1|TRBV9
CASSAGTSGSEQFF
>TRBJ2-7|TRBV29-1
CSGRDSDSYEQYF
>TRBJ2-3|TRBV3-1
CASSQDLGLGTDTQYF
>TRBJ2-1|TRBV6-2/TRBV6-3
CASSYPQAGGDNEQFF
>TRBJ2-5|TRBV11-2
CASSLDLAGANQETQYF
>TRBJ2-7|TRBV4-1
CASSPDGAGGSYEQYF
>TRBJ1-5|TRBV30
CAWSVRGSQPQHF